This record concerns one T cell receptor beta chain sequence. Antigen: not known. Trimming stripped 1 base from V and 3 bases from J, with 6 bases between. Germline CDR1 reads SGHAT; CDR2 reads FQNNGV. CDR3 length equals 14 residues. The data were taken from a study of T cell therapy after organ transplantation. General study findings and limits: Nonresponder repertoires showed strong pretherapy expansions, barely changing post-therapy. Pretherapy CD8 clonality inversely correlated with its fold change after therapy. Both transferred clonotypes and endogenous ones absent from products apparently reconstituted. Low CD8+ T cell yield possibly reduced coverage, hiding nonresponder expansions.

Here immunoSEQ multiplex PCR was the method, and the copy in TCRdb shows in-frame clones only, minus some. The repertoire includes 50,000 or so clones, about 94% of them detected once, and approximately 3.4% sits in the top ten. This receptor was taken from a human patient who had received a solid organ transplant and had CMV disease. This chain uses TRBV11-2 with TRBJ2-2; no firm D call. This specimen was CD8+ T cells from blood, taken before autologous CMV-specific T cell therapy. In DNA form, the CDR3 reads TGTGCCAGCAGCTTAGGCTCCTACACCGGGGAGCTGTTTTTT. Translation gives CASSLGSYTGELFF.